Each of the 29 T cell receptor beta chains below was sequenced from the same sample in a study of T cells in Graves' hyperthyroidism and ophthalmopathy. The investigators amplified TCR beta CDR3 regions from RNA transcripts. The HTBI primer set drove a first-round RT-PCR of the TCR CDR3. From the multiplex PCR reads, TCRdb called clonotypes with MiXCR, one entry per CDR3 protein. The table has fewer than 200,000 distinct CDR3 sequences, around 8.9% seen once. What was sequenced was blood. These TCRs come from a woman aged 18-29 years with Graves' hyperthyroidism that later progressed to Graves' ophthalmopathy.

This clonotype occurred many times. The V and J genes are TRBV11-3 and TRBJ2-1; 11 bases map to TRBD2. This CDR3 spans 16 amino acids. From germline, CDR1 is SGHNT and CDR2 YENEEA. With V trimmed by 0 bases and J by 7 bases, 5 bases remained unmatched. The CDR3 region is CASSLDYASGRNEQFF. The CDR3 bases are TGTGCCAGCAGCTTAGATTACGCTAGCGGGAGGAATGAGCAGTTCTTC.

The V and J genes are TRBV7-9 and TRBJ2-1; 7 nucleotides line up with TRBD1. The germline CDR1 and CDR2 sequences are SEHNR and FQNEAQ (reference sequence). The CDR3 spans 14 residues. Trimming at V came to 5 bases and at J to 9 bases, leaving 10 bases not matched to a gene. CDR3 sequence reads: CASSQGQSTREQFF. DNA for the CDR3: TGTGCCAGCAGCCAGGGACAGTCTACACGTGAGCAGTTCTTC. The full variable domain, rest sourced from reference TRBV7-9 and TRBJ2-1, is DTGVSQNPRHKITKRGQNVTFRCDPISEHNRLYWYRQTLGQGPEFLTYFQNEAQLEKSRLLSDRFSAERPKGSFSTLEIQRTEQGDSAMYLCASSQGQSTREQFFGPGTRLTVL.

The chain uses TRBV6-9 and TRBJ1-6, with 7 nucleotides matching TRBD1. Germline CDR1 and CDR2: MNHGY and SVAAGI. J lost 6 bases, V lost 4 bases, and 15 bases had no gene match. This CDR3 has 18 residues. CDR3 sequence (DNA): TGTGCCAGCAGTTCCACGACGAGGGCAGGGGGTCGTAATTCACCCCTCCACTTT. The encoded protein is CASSSTTRAGGRNSPLHF.

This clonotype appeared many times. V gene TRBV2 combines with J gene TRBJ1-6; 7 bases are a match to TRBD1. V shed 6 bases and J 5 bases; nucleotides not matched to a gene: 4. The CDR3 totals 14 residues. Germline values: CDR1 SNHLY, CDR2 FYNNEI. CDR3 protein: CASRGDRNNSPLHF. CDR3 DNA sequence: TGTGCCAGCAGAGGGGACAGAAATAATTCACCCCTCCACTTT. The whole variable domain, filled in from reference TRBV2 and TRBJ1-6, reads EPEVTQTPSHQVTQMGQEVILRCVPISNHLYFYWYRQILGQKVEFLVSFYNNEISEKSEIFDDQFSVERPDGSNFTLKIRSTKLEDSAMYFCASRGDRNNSPLHFGNGTRLTVT.

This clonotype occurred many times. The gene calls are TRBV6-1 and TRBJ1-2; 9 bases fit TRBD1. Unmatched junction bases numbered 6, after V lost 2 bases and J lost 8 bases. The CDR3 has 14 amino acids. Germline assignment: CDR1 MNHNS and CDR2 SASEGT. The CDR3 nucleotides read TGTGCCAGCAGTGAACGCGGGACAGGGAAAGGCTACACCTTC. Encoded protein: CASSERGTGKGYTF.

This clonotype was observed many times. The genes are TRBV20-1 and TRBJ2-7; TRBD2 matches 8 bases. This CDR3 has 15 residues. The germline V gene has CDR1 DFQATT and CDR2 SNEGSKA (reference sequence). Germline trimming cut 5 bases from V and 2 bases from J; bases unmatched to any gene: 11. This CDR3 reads CSASQSGTRPYEQYF. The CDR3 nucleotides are TGCAGTGCTTCCCAATCCGGGACTAGGCCCTACGAGCAGTACTTC.

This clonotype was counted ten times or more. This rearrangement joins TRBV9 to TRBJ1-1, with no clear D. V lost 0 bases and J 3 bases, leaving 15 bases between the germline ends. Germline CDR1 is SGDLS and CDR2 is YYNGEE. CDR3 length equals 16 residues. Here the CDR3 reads CASSVGLVGFDTEAFF. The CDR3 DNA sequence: TGTGCCAGCAGCGTAGGTTTAGTTGGGTTTGACACTGAAGCTTTCTTT.

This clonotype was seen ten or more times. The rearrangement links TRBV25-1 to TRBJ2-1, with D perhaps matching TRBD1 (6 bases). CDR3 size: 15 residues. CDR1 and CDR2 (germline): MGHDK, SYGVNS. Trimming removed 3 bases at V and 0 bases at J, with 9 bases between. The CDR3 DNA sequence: TGTGCCAGCAGTGAGCGACAGGCCTCCTACAATGAGCAGTTCTTC. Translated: CASSERQASYNEQFF.

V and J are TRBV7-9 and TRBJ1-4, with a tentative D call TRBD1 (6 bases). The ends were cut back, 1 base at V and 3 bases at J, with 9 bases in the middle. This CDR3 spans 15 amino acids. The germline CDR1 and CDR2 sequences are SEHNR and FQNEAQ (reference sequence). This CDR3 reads CASSLEGGSNEKLFF. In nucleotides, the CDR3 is TGTGCCAGCAGCTTAGAAGGGGGATCTAATGAAAAACTGTTTTTT. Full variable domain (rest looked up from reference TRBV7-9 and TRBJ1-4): DTGVSQNPRHKITKRGQNVTFRCDPISEHNRLYWYRQTLGQGPEFLTYFQNEAQLEKSRLLSDRFSAERPKGSFSTLEIQRTEQGDSAMYLCASSLEGGSNEKLFFGSGTQLSVL.

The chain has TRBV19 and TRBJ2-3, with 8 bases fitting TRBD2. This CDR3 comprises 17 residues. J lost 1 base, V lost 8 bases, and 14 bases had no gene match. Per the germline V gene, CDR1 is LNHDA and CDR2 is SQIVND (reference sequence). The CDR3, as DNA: TGTGCCAGTTCCCCAGCGGGAGCCTCTTGGGGCACAGATACGCAGTATTTT. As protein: CASSPAGASWGTDTQYF.

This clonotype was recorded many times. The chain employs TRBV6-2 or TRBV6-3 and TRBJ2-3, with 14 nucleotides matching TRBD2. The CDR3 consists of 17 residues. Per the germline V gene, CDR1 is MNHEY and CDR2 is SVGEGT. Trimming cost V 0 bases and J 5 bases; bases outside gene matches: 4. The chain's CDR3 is CASSYSGTSGSRDTQYF. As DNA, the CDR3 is TGTGCCAGCAGTTACTCTGGGACTAGCGGGAGTAGAGATACGCAGTATTTT.

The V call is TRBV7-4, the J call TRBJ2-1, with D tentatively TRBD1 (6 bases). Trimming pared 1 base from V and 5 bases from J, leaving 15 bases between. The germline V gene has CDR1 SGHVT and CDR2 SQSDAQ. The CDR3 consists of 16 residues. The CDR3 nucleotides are TGTGCCAGCAGCTTAGATCACAGGGCTCCACACAATGAGCAGTTCTTC. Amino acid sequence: CASSLDHRAPHNEQFF.

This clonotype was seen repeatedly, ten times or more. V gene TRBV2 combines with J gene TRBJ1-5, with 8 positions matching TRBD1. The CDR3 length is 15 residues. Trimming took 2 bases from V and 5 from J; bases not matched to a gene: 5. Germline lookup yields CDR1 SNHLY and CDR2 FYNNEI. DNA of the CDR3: TGTGCCAGCAGTGAAATCGGACAGGGAGATCAGCCCCAGCATTTT. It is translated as CASSEIGQGDQPQHF.

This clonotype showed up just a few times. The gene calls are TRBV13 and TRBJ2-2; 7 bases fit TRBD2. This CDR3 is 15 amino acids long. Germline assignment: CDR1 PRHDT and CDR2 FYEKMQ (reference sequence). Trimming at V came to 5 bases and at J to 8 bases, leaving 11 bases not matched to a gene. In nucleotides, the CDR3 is TGTGCCAGCAGCCAACCTGGCGGGAGTTCTGGGGAGCTGTTTTTT. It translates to CASSQPGGSSGELFF. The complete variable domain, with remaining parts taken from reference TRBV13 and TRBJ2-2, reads AAGVIQSPRHLIKEKRETATLKCYPIPRHDTVYWYQQGPGQDPQFLISFYEKMQSDKGSIPDRFSAQQFSDYHSELNMSSLELGDSALYFCASSQPGGSSGELFFGEGSRLTVL.

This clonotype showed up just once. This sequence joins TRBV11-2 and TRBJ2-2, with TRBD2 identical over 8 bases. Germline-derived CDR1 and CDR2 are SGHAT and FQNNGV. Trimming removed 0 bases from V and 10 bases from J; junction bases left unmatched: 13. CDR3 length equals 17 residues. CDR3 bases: TGTGCCAGCAGCTTAGAAACGGGGGGGGGTGCTTCCGTGGAGCTGTTTTTT. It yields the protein CASSLETGGGASVELFF.

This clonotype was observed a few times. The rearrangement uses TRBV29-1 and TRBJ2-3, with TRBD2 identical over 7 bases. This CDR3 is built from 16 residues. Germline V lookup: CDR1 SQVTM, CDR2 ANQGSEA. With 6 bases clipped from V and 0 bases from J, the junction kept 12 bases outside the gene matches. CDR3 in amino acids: CSVSNPAGVSTDTQYF. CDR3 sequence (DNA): TGCAGCGTCTCTAATCCCGCGGGGGTAAGCACAGATACGCAGTATTTT.

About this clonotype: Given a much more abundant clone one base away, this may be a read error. The DNA for the CDR3 is TGTGCCAGCAGCTTAGACACCCATGAGCAGTTCTTC. Its protein is CASSLDTHEQFF. The chain has TRBV7-9 and TRBJ2-1; D is ambiguous. The CDR3 covers 12 residues. From germline, CDR1 is SEHNR and CDR2 FQNEAQ (reference sequence). V was trimmed by 1 base and J by 8 bases, leaving 6 bases between them.

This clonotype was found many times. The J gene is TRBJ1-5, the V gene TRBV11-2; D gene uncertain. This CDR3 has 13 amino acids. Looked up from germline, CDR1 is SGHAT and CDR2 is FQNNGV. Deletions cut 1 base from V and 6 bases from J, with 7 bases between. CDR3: CASSLVAGQPQHF. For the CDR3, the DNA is TGTGCCAGCAGCTTAGTGGCGGGTCAGCCCCAGCATTTT.

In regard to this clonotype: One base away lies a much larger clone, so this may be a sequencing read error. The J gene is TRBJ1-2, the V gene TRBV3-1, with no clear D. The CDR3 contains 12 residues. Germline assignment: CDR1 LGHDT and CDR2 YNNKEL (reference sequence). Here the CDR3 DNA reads TGTGCCGGCAGCCAAGATGCGGGGGGCTACACCTTC. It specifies CAGSQDAGGYTF.

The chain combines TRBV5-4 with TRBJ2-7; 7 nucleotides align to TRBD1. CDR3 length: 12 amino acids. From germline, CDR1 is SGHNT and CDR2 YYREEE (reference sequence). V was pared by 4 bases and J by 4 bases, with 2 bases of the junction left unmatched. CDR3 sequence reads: CASSKTGYEQYF. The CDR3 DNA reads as TGTGCCAGCAGCAAGACAGGGTACGAGCAGTACTTC.

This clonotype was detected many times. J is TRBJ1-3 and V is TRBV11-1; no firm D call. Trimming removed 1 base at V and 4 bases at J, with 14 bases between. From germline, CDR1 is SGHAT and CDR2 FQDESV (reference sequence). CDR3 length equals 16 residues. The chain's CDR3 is CASSLERQGFGNTIYF. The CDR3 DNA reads TGTGCCAGCAGCTTAGAACGGCAAGGCTTCGGAAACACCATATATTTT.

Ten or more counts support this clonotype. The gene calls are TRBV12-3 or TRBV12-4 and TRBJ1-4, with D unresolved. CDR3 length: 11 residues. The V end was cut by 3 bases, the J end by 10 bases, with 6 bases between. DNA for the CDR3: TGTGCCAGCAGTTTTGGTGGAAAACTGTTTTTT. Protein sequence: CASSFGGKLFF.

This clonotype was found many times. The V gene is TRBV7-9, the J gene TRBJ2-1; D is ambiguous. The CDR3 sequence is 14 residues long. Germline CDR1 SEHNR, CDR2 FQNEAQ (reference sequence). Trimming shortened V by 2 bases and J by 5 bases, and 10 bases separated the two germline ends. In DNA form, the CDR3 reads TGTGCCAGCAGCTTACCCATGTCCAACAATGAGCAGTTCTTC. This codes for CASSLPMSNNEQFF.

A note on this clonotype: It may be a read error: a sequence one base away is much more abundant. As DNA, the CDR3 is TGTGCCTGGAGTGTAATACCTAGCGCAGCCTCGGATACGCAGTATTTT. Residues: CAWSVIPSAASDTQYF. The gene calls are TRBV30 and TRBJ2-3, with D tentatively TRBD2 (6 bases). Germline assignment: CDR1 GTSNPN and CDR2 SVGIG (reference sequence). The V end was cut by 0 bases, the J end by 6 bases, with 19 bases between. The CDR3 extends over 16 amino acids.

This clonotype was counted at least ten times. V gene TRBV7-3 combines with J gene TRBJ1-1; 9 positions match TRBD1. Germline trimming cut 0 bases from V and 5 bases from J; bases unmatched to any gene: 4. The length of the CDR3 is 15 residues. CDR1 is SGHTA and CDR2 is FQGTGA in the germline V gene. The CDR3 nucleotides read TGTGCCAGCAGCTTAACTCACAGGGGGCGAACTGAAGCTTTCTTT. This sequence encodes CASSLTHRGRTEAFF.

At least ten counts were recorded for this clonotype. CDR3 DNA: TGTGCCAGCCAGACGATCCGGGACAGGGTTCGAACTGAAGCTTTCTTT. Its protein is CASQTIRDRVRTEAFF. The J gene is TRBJ1-1, the V gene TRBV28, with TRBD1 matching over 9 bases. Germline loops: CDR1 MDHEN, CDR2 SYDVKM. The junction had 15 bases not matched to a gene; V was cut back by 8 bases and J by 5 bases. The CDR3 length is 16 residues.

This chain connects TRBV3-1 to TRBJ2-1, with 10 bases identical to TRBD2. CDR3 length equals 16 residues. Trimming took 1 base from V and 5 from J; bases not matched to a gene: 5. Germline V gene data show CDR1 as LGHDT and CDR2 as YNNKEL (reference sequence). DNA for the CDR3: TGTGCCAGCAGCCAAGCTAGCGGGAGAATAGACAATGAGCAGTTCTTC. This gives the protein CASSQASGRIDNEQFF.

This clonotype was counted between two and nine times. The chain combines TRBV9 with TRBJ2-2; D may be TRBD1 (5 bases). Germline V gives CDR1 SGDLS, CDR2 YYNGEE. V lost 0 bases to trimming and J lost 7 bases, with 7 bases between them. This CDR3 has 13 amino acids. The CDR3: CASSVVQGGELFF. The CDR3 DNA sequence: TGTGCCAGCAGCGTAGTCCAGGGCGGGGAGCTGTTTTTT. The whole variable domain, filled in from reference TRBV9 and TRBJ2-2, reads DSGVTQTPKHLITATGQRVTLRCSPRSGDLSVYWYQQSLDQGLQFLIQYYNGEERAKGNILERFSAQQFPDLHSELNLSSLELGDSALYFCASSVVQGGELFFGEGSRLTVL.

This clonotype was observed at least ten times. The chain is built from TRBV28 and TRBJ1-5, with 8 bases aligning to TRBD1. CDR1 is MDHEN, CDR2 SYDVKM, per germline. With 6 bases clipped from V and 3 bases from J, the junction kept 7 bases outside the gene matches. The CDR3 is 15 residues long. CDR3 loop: CASSPRTGFNQPQHF. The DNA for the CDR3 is TGTGCCAGCAGCCCGAGGACAGGGTTCAATCAGCCCCAGCATTTT.